These 5 T cell receptor beta chains were sequenced from one sample in a study of radiotherapy plus CTLA-4 blockade in lung cancer. Generated by immunoSEQ multiplex PCR, the TCRdb table keeps only in-frame clones and is missing some. This table holds approximately 28,000 clones, about 79% found once. The sample was peripheral blood, taken from a patient treated with radiotherapy plus ipilimumab. These receptors all come from a human donor with non-small cell lung cancer that progressed on radiotherapy plus ipilimumab.

The genes are TRBV4-1 and TRBJ2-5; TRBD2 matches at 9 bases. CDR3 length: 15 amino acids. Germline values: CDR1 MGHRA, CDR2 YSYEKL. V trimming: 3 bases; J trimming: 4 bases; junction bases outside the gene matches: 6. For the CDR3, the DNA is TGCGCCAGCAGCCAGGCGCTAGCGGGAAGAGAGACCCAGTACTTC. This sequence encodes CASSQALAGRETQYF.

This chain links TRBV28 with TRBJ2-1; the match to TRBD2 covers 10 bases. V lost 3 bases to trimming and J lost 14 bases; unmatched junction nucleotides: 4. This CDR3 has 12 amino acids. CDR1 is MDHEN and CDR2 is SYDVKM in the germline V gene. The CDR3 region has the DNA TGTGCCAGCAGTTTCGGACTAGCGGAGGAGTTCTTC. Translating it yields CASSFGLAEEFF.

This clone turned up a few times. The CDR3 loop is CSVEDWTSGGAITGELFF. In DNA form, the CDR3 reads TGCAGCGTTGAAGATTGGACTAGCGGGGGGGCCATCACCGGGGAGCTGTTTTTT. The rearrangement joins TRBV29-1 to TRBJ2-2; 15 bases align to TRBD2. With 0 bases clipped from V and 4 bases from J, the junction kept 6 bases outside the gene matches. The CDR3 extends over 18 amino acids. The germline V gene has CDR1 SQVTM and CDR2 ANQGSEA.

This clone came up once. The V call is TRBV5-6, the J call TRBJ1-1; D possibly corresponds to TRBD1 (5 bases). CDR3 length: 13 residues. CDR1 and CDR2 from the germline V gene are SGHDT and YYEEEE. Trimming pared 0 bases from V and 7 bases from J, leaving 10 bases between. This chain's CDR3 is CASSLVGALEAFF. CDR3 bases: TGTGCCAGCAGCTTGGTTGGGGCCCTTGAAGCTTTCTTT.

V usage is TRBV4-1 and J usage is TRBJ1-2; possible D gene TRBD1, 5 bases. With 0 bases removed from V and 7 bases from J, the gap between germline ends came to 12 bases. The V gene's germline CDR1 is MGHRA and CDR2 YSYEKL. This CDR3 has 14 residues. The chain's CDR3 is CASSQDGQSLGYTF. CDR3 sequence (DNA): TGCGCCAGCAGCCAAGACGGACAAAGTCTTGGCTACACCTTC.